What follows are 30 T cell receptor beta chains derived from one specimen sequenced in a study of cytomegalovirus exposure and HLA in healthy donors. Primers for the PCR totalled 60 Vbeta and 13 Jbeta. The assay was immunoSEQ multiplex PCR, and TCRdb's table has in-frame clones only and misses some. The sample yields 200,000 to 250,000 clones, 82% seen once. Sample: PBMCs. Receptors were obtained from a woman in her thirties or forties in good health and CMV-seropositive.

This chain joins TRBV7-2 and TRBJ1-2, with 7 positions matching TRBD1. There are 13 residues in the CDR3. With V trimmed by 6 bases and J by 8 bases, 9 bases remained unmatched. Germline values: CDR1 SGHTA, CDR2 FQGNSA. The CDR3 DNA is TGTGCCAGCAGTCCGGGACAGCTGGGCGGCTACACCTTC. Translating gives CASSPGQLGGYTF.

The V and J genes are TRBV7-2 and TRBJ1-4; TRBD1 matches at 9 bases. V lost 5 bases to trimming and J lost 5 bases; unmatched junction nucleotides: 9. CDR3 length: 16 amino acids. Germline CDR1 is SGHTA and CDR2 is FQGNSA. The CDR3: CASSEYRGRLNEKLFF. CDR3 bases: TGTGCCAGCAGCGAGTACAGGGGGCGCTTGAATGAAAAACTGTTTTTT.

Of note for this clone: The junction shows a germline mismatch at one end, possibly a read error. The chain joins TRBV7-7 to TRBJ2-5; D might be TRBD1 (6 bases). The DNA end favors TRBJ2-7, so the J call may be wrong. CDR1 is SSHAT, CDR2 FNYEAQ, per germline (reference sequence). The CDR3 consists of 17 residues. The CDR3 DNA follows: TGTGCTAGCAGCTTAAATGGAGACAGGATATTCCTTTACGAGCAGTACTTC. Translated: CASSLNGDRIFLYEQYF.

The CDR3 loop reads CASSLDVGGNTEAFF. In nucleotides, the CDR3 is TGCGCCAGCAGCTTGGATGTAGGGGGTAACACTGAAGCTTTCTTT. The rearrangement links TRBV5-1 to TRBJ1-1; maybe TRBD1 (6 bases). Trimming shortened V by 0 bases and J by 2 bases, and 11 bases separated the two germline ends. Germline V lookup: CDR1 SGHRS, CDR2 YFSETQ. The CDR3 contains 15 residues.

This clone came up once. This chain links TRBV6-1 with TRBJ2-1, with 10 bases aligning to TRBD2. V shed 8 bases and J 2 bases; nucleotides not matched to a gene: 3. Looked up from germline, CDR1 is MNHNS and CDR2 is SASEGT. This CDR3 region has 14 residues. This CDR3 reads CASQSGGAYNEQFF. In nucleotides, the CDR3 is TGTGCCAGCCAGAGCGGGGGGGCCTACAATGAGCAGTTCTTC.

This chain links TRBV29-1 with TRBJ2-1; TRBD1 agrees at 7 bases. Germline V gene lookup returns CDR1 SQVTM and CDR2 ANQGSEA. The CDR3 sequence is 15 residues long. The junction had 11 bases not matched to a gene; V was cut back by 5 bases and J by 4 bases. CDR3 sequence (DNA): TGCAGCGTTTCAGGTGCGACAGGGCCATACAATGAGCAGTTCTTC. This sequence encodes CSVSGATGPYNEQFF.

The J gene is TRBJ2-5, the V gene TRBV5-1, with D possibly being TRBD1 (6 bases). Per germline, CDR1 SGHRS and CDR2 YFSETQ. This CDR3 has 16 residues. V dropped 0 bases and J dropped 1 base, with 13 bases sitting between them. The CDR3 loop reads CASSLGSRTVQETQYF. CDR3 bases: TGCGCCAGCAGCTTGGGTTCAAGGACAGTCCAAGAGACCCAGTACTTC. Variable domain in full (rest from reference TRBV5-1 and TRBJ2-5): KAGVTQTPRYLIKTRGQQVTLSCSPISGHRSVSWYQQTPGQGLQFLFEYFSETQRNKGNFPGRFSGRQFSNSRSEMNVSTLELGDSALYLCASSLGSRTVQETQYFGPGTRLLVL.

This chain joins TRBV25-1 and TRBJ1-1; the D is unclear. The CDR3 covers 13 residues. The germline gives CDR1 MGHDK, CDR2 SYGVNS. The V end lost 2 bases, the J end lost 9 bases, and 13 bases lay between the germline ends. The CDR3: CASSEEERAKAFF. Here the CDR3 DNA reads TGTGCCAGCAGTGAAGAGGAACGCGCTAAAGCTTTCTTT.

The CDR3 protein is CASSSRDSTYEQYF. The CDR3 DNA follows: TGTGCCAGCAGTTCCCGGGACAGCACCTACGAGCAGTACTTC. The chain carries TRBV6-1 and TRBJ2-7; 7 bases align to TRBD1. The CDR3 length is 14 residues. Germline CDR1 and CDR2: MNHNS and SASEGT. V lost 5 bases and J lost 2; bases outside the gene matches: 6.

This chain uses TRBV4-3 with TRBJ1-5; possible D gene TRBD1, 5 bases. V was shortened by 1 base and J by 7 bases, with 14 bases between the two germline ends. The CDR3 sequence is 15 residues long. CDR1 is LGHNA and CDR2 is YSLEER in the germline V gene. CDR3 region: CASSQVSSGGQPQHF. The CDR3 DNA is TGCGCCAGCAGCCAAGTTTCGTCCGGGGGGCAGCCCCAGCATTTT.

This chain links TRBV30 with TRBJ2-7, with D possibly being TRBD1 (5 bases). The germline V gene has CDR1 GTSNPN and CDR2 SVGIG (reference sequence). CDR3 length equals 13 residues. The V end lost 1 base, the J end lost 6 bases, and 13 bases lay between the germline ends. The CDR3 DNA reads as TGTGCCTGGAGTGGGGGCAGGGCTCGCGAGCAGTACTTC. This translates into CAWSGGRAREQYF.

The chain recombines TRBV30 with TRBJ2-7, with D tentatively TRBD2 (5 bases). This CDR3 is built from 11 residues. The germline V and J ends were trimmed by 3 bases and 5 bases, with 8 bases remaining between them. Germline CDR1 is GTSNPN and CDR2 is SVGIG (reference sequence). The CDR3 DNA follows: TGTGCCTGGAGATTGCGGGACGAGCAGTACTTC. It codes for CAWRLRDEQYF.

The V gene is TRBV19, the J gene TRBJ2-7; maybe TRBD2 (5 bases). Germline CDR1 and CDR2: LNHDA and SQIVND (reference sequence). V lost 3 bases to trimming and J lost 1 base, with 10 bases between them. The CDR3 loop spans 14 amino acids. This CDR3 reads CASSMEVQSYEQYF. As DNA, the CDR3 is TGTGCCAGTAGTATGGAGGTACAGTCCTACGAGCAGTACTTC.

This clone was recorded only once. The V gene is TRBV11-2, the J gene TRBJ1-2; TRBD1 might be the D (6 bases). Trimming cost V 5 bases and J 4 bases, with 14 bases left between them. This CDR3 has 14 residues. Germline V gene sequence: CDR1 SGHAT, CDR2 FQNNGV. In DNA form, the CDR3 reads TGTGCCAGCAGCGCTGTCCGGGACATCTATGGCTACACCTTC. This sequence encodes CASSAVRDIYGYTF.

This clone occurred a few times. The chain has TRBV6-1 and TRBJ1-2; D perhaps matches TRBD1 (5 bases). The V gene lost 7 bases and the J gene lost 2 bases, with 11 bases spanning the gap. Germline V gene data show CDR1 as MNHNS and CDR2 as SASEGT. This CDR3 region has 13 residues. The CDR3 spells CASTPGHNYGYTF. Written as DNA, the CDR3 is TGTGCCAGCACCCCTGGACACAACTATGGCTACACCTTC.

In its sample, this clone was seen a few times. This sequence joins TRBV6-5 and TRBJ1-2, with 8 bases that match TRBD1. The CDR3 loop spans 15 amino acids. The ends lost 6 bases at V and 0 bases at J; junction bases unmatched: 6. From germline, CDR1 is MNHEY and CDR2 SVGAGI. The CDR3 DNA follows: TGTGCCAGCAGGCAATGGGACAGGCCTAACTATGGCTACACCTTC. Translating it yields CASRQWDRPNYGYTF.

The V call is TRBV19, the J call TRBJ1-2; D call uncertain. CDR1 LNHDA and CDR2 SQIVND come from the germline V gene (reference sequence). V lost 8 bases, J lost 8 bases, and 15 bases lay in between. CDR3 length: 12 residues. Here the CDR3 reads CASSPGVRGYTF. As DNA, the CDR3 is TGTGCCAGTTCCCCCGGGGTGCGCGGCTACACCTTC.

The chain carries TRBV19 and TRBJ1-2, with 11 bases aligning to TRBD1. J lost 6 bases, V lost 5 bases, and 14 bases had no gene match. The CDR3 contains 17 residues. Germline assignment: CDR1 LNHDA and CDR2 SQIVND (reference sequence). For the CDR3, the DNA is TGTGCCAGTAGTCTCCGGGGGGGCTGGACAGGGGGCGATGGCTACACCTTC. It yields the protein CASSLRGGWTGGDGYTF.

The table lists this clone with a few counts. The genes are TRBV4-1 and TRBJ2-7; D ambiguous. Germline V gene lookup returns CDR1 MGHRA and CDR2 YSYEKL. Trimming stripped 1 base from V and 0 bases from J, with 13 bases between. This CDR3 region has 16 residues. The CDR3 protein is CASSQAPRLVSYEQYF. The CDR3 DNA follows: TGCGCCAGCAGCCAAGCACCGCGGCTGGTCTCCTACGAGCAGTACTTC.

The CDR3 here is CASSVGGGSGNTIYF. DNA for the CDR3: TGTGCCAGCAGCGTAGGCGGAGGGTCCGGAAACACCATATATTTT. The chain employs TRBV9 and TRBJ1-3; D not certain. The CDR3 is 15 amino acids. The germline V gene has CDR1 SGDLS and CDR2 YYNGEE. The V end lost 0 bases, the J end lost 4 bases, and 11 bases lay between the germline ends.

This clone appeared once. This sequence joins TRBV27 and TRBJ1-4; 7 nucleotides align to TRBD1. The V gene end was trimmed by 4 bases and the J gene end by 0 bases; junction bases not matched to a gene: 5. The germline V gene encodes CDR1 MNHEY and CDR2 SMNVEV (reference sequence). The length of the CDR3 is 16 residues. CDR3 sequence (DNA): TGTGCCAGCAGTTCGGACAGGAGAACAACTAATGAAAAACTGTTTTTT. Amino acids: CASSSDRRTTNEKLFF.

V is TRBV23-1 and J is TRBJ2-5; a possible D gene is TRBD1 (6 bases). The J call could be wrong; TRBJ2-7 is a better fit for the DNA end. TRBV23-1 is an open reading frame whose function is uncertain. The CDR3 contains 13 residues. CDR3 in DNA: TGCGCCACCACACGGACAGAAAACTACGAGCAGTACTTC. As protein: CATTRTENYEQYF.

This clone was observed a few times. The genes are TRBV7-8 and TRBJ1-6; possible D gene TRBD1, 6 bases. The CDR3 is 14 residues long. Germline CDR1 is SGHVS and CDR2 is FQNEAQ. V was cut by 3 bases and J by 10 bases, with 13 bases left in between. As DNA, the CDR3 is TGTGCCAGCAGCTTCACAGGGTCAGGGTCACCCCTCCACTTT. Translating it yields CASSFTGSGSPLHF.

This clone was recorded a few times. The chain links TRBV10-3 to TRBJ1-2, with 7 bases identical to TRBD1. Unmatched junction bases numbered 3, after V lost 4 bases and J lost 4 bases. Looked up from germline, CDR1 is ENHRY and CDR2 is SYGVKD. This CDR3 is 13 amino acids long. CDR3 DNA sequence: TGTGCCATCAGTGGGGACAGCTCCTATGGCTACACCTTC. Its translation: CAISGDSSYGYTF.

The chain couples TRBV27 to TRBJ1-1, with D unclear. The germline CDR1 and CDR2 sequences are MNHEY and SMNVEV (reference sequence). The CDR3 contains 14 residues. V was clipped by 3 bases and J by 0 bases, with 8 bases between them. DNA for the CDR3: TGTGCCAGCAGTTTCTCGGACTTGAACACTGAAGCTTTCTTT. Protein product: CASSFSDLNTEAFF.

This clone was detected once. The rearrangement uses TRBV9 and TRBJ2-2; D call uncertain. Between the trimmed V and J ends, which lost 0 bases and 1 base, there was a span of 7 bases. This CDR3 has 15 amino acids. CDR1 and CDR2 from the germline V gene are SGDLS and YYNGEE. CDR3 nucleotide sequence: TGTGCCAGCAGCGTAGGACAAGTGAACACCGGGGAGCTGTTTTTT. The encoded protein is CASSVGQVNTGELFF.

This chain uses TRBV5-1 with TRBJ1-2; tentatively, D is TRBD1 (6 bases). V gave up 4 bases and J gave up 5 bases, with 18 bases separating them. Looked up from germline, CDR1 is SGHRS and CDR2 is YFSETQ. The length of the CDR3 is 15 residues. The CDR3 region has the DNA TGCGCCAGCAGCACCGGAAACAGGGTAGGATATGGCTACACCTTC. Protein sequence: CASSTGNRVGYGYTF. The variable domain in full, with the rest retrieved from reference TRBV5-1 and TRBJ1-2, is KAGVTQTPRYLIKTRGQQVTLSCSPISGHRSVSWYQQTPGQGLQFLFEYFSETQRNKGNFPGRFSGRQFSNSRSEMNVSTLELGDSALYLCASSTGNRVGYGYTFGSGTRLTVV.

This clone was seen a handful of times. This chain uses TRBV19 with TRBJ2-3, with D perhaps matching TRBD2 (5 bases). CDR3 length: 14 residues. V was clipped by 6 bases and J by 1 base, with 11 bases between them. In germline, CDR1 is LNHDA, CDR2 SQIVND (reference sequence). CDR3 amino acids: CASRAGGGTDTQYF. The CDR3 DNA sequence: TGTGCCAGTAGGGCGGGTGGGGGCACAGATACGCAGTATTTT.

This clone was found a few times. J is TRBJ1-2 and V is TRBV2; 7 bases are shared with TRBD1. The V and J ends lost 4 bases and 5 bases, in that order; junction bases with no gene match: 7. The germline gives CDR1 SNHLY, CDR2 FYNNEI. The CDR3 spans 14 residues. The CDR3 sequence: CASSGEVGQYGYTF. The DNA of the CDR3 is TGTGCCAGCAGTGGGGAGGTGGGACAGTATGGCTACACCTTC. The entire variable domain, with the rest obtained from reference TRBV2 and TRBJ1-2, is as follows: EPEVTQTPSHQVTQMGQEVILRCVPISNHLYFYWYRQILGQKVEFLVSFYNNEISEKSEIFDDQFSVERPDGSNFTLKIRSTKLEDSAMYFCASSGEVGQYGYTFGSGTRLTVV.

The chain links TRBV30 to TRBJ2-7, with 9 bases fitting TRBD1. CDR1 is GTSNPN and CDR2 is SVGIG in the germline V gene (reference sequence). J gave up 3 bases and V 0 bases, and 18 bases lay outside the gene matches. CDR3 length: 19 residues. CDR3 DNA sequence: TGTGCCTGGAGTGTACAGGGGGCAGGGGCGGTGAATATCAACTACGAGCAGTACTTC. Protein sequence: CAWSVQGAGAVNINYEQYF. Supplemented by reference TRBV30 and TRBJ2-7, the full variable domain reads SQTIHQWPATLVQPVGSPLSLECTVEGTSNPNLYWYRQAAGRGLQLLFYSVGIGQISSEVPQNLSASRPQDRQFILSSKKLLLSDSGFYLCAWSVQGAGAVNINYEQYFGPGTRLTVT.